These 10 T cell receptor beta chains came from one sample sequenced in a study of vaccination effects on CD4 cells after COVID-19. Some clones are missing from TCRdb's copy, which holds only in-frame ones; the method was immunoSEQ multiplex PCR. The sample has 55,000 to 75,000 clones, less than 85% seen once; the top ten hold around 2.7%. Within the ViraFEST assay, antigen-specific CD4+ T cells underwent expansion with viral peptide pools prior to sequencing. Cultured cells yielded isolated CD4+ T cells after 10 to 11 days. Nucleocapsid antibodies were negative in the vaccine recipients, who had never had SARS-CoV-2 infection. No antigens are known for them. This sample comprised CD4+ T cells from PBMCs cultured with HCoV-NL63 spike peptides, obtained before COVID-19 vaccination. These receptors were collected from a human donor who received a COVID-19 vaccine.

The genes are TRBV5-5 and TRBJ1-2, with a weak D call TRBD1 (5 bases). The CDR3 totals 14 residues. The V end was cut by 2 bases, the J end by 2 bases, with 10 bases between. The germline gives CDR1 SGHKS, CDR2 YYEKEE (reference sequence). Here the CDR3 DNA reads TGTGCCAGCAGCTTTCCTCGACAGAACTATGGCTACACCTTC. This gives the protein CASSFPRQNYGYTF. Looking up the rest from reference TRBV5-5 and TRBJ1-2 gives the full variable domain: DAGVTQSPTHLIKTRGQQVTLRCSPISGHKSVSWYQQVLGQGPQFIFQYYEKEERGRGNFPDRFSARQFPNYSSELNVNALLLGDSALYLCASSFPRQNYGYTFGSGTRLTVV.

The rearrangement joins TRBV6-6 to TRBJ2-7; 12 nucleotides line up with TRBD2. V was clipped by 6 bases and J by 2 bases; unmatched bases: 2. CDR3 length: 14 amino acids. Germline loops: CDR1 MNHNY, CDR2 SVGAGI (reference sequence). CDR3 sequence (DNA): TGTGCCAGCAGCACTAGCGGGGGGACCTACGAGCAGTACGTC. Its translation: CASSTSGGTYEQYV.

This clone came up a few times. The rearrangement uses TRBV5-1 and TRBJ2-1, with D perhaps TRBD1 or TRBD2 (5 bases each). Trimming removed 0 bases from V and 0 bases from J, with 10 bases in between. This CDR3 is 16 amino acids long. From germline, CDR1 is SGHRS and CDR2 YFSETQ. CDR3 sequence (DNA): TGCGCCAGCAGCTTGGGGGACGTGAGCTCCTACAATGAGCAGTTCTTC. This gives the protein CASSLGDVSSYNEQFF.

CDR3 nucleotide sequence: TGCGCCAGCAGCCCAGAGGTACCAGGGGGGAACTATGGCTACACCTTC. This encodes CASSPEVPGGNYGYTF. The chain carries TRBV5-1 and TRBJ1-2; 7 bases align to TRBD1. Germline V gives CDR1 SGHRS, CDR2 YFSETQ. V shed 4 bases, J shed 2 bases, and the junction held 11 bases outside the gene matches. This CDR3 contains 16 residues.

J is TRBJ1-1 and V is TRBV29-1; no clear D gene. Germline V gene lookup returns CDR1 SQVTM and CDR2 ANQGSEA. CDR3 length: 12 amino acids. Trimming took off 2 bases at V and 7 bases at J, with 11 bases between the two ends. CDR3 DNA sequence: TGCAGCGTTGAACATGGTGGGGATGAAGCTTTCTTT. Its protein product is CSVEHGGDEAFF. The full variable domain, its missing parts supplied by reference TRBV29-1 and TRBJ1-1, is SAVISQKPSRDICQRGTSLTIQCQVDSQVTMMFWYRQQPGQSLTLIATANQGSEATYESGFVIDKFPISRPNLTFSTLTVSNMSPEDSSIYLCSVEHGGDEAFFGQGTRLTVV.

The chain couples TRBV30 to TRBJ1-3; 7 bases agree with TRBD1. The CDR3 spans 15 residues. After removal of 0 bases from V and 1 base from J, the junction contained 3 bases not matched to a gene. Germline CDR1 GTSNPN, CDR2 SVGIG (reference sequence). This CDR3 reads CAWSVGQTSGNTIYF. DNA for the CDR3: TGTGCCTGGAGTGTGGGACAGACGTCTGGAAACACCATATATTTT.

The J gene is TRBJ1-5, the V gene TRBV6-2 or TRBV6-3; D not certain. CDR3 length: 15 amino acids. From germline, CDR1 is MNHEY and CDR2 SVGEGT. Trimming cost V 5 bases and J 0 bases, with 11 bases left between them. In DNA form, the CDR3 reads TGTGCCAGCAGTCCCTGGAGGGATAGCAATCAGCCCCAGCATTTT. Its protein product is CASSPWRDSNQPQHF.

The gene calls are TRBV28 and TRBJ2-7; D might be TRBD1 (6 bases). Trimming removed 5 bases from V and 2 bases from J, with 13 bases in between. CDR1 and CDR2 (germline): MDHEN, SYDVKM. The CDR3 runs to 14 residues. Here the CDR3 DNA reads TGTGCCAGCAGTCTAACGACAGGCCCCTACGAGCAGTACGTC. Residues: CASSLTTGPYEQYV.

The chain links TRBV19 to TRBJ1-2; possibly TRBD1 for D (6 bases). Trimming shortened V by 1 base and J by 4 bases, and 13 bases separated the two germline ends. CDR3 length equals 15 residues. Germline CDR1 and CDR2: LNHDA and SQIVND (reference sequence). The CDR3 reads CASSIVGTNPYGYTF. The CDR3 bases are TGTGCCAGTAGTATAGTGGGGACAAATCCCTATGGCTACACCTTC. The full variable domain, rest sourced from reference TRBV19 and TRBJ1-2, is DGGITQSPKYLFRKEGQNVTLSCEQNLNHDAMYWYRQDPGQGLRLIYYSQIVNDFQKGDIAEGYSVSREKKESFPLTVTSAQKNPTAFYLCASSIVGTNPYGYTFGSGTRLTVV.

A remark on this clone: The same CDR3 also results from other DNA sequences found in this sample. CDR3 in DNA: TGTGCCAGCAGCTTGGGACTAGCGGGGGGCACAGATACGCAGTATTTT. This encodes CASSLGLAGGTDTQYF. V gene TRBV7-3 combines with J gene TRBJ2-3; 14 nucleotides agree with TRBD2. The germline gives CDR1 SGHTA, CDR2 FQGTGA. The ends lost 3 bases at V and 1 base at J; junction bases unmatched: 0. CDR3 length: 16 amino acids.